These 23 T cell receptor beta chains were all obtained from the same sample, sequenced in a study of cytomegalovirus exposure and HLA in healthy donors. Vbeta (60) and Jbeta (13) primers were used in the PCR. Produced via immunoSEQ multiplex PCR; TCRdb's table is partial and in-frame only. Of about 150,000 clones in the sample, about 71% were seen once. The sequenced material came from PBMCs. Source of these receptors: an older woman in good health and CMV-seropositive.

The chain uses TRBV2 and TRBJ2-1, with D possibly matching TRBD2 (5 bases). Germline CDR1 and CDR2: SNHLY and FYNNEI. The V gene lost 5 bases and the J gene lost 0 bases, with 23 bases spanning the gap. This CDR3 has 19 amino acids. The CDR3 here is CASSPLRGGLTSSYNEQFF. Written as DNA, the CDR3 is TGTGCCAGCAGTCCATTGAGAGGCGGACTTACGAGCTCCTACAATGAGCAGTTCTTC.

V and J are TRBV4-2 and TRBJ2-5; D may be TRBD1 (6 bases). Germline V gene sequence: CDR1 LGHNA, CDR2 YNFKEQ. V shed 2 bases and J shed 7 bases, with 14 bases lying between them. CDR3 length: 14 amino acids. The chain's CDR3 is CASSQRAGAGTQYF. In DNA form, the CDR3 reads TGTGCCAGCAGCCAACGTGCAGGGGCGGGGACCCAGTACTTC.

The chain links TRBV28 to TRBJ1-5; D gene ambiguous. Trimming left V 5 bases short and J 2 bases short, with 13 bases between. Germline V gene lookup returns CDR1 MDHEN and CDR2 SYDVKM. CDR3 length: 15 residues. The CDR3 DNA reads TGTGCCAGCAGTGCCCACCAGGTCGGCAATCAGCCCCAGCATTTT. It is translated as CASSAHQVGNQPQHF.

This chain uses TRBV28 with TRBJ2-1, with 13 nucleotides matching TRBD2. The length of the CDR3 is 14 residues. V was pared by 3 bases and J by 13 bases, with 6 bases of the junction left unmatched. The germline V gene encodes CDR1 MDHEN and CDR2 SYDVKM. CDR3 nucleotide sequence: TGTGCCAGCAGTTTCTCCGGGACTAGCGGGATTCAGTTCTTC. Translating gives CASSFSGTSGIQFF.

The chain carries TRBV29-1 and TRBJ2-7; D perhaps matches TRBD2 (6 bases). Looked up from germline, CDR1 is SQVTM and CDR2 is ANQGSEA. Trimming cost V 8 bases and J 7 bases, with 21 bases left between them. This CDR3 region has 13 residues. The DNA of the CDR3 is TGCAGCTCCGTGGAGGGCGCGGGTAGGGAGCAGTACTTC. As protein: CSSVEGAGREQYF.

The table lists this clone with a count of one. No conserved phenylalanine or tryptophan is present at the end of the CDR3, so a read error is the likely explanation. The V call is TRBV5-1, the J call TRBJ1-2; perhaps TRBD1 as D (5 bases). Per germline, CDR1 SGHRS and CDR2 YFSETQ. V lost 5 bases and J 0 bases, leaving 11 bases between the germline ends. This CDR3 has 14 residues. CDR3 loop: CASREQATNYGYTL. The CDR3 DNA is TGCGCCAGCAGGGAACAGGCAACTAACTATGGCTACACCCTC.

The CDR3 nucleotides are TGCGCCAGCAGCCCCACTAGCGGGACCTTCAATGAGCAGTTCTTC. Translating gives CASSPTSGTFNEQFF. The rearrangement joins TRBV4-1 to TRBJ2-1, with 10 bases fitting TRBD2. Trimming at V came to 4 bases and at J to 6 bases, leaving 6 bases not matched to a gene. This CDR3 region has 15 residues. Looked up from germline, CDR1 is MGHRA and CDR2 is YSYEKL.

V and J are TRBV6-5 and TRBJ1-1, with D maybe TRBD1 (6 bases). The V and J ends lost 10 bases and 4 bases respectively, with 22 bases between them. The germline CDR1 and CDR2 sequences are MNHEY and SVGAGI. CDR3 length equals 15 residues. The CDR3 loop is CAMWLGAGVFTEAFF. CDR3 bases: TGTGCCATGTGGCTCGGGGCAGGGGTGTTCACTGAAGCTTTCTTT.

The genes are TRBV5-1 and TRBJ1-1; 10 bases line up with TRBD1. V was pared by 4 bases and J by 3 bases, with 3 bases of the junction left unmatched. The CDR3 extends over 14 amino acids. The germline gives CDR1 SGHRS, CDR2 YFSETQ. CDR3 in amino acids: CASSPGQGYTEAFF. The CDR3 region has the DNA TGCGCCAGCAGCCCGGGACAGGGGTACACTGAAGCTTTCTTT.

V and J are TRBV5-1 and TRBJ1-4; TRBD1 aligns across 11 bases. CDR1 is SGHRS, CDR2 YFSETQ, per germline. The CDR3 spans 15 residues. The junction had 5 bases not matched to a gene; V was cut back by 4 bases and J by 6 bases. The CDR3 region has the DNA TGCGCCAGCAGCCCGGGACAGGGGGGGGATGAAAAACTGTTTTTT. Translating it yields CASSPGQGGDEKLFF.

The sample holds a few counts of this clone. V is TRBV7-2 and J is TRBJ2-2; D possibly corresponds to TRBD2 (5 bases). The CDR3 consists of 13 residues. Trimming took 1 base from V and 7 from J, leaving 7 bases between them. The germline CDR1 and CDR2 sequences are SGHTA and FQGNSA. Here the CDR3 DNA reads TGTGCCAGCAGCTTAGAAGGGAGCGGGGAGCTGTTTTTT. As protein: CASSLEGSGELFF.

The J gene is TRBJ1-2, the V gene TRBV9, with 7 positions matching TRBD1. Germline V lookup: CDR1 SGDLS, CDR2 YYNGEE. CDR3 length: 13 residues. V shed 5 bases, J shed 6 bases, and the junction held 7 bases outside the gene matches. CDR3 protein: CASSKGQRDGYTF. As DNA, the CDR3 is TGTGCCAGCAGTAAGGGACAGAGGGATGGCTACACCTTC. The variable domain in full, with the rest retrieved from reference TRBV9 and TRBJ1-2, is DSGVTQTPKHLITATGQRVTLRCSPRSGDLSVYWYQQSLDQGLQFLIQYYNGEERAKGNILERFSAQQFPDLHSELNLSSLELGDSALYFCASSKGQRDGYTFGSGTRLTVV.

V usage is TRBV5-6 and J usage is TRBJ1-5; D is perhaps TRBD1 (5 bases). Germline CDR1 SGHDT, CDR2 YYEEEE. Trimming removed 0 bases from V and 6 bases from J, with 16 bases in between. This CDR3 spans 16 amino acids. The CDR3 reads CASSLAGGGSGQPQHF. CDR3 DNA sequence: TGTGCCAGCAGCTTGGCCGGGGGGGGAAGCGGTCAGCCCCAGCATTTT. Filled out from reference TRBV5-6 and TRBJ1-5, the complete variable domain reads DAGVTQSPTHLIKTRGQQVTLRCSPKSGHDTVSWYQQALGQGPQFIFQYYEEEERQRGNFPDRFSGHQFPNYSSELNVNALLLGDSALYLCASSLAGGGSGQPQHFGDGTRLSIL.

The genes are TRBV28 and TRBJ2-4; D call uncertain. CDR3 length equals 16 residues. V dropped 2 bases and J dropped 1 base, with 12 bases sitting between them. CDR1 is MDHEN, CDR2 SYDVKM, per germline. The CDR3 sequence is CASSLSAGVAKNIQYF. The CDR3 nucleotides read TGTGCCAGCAGTTTAAGCGCTGGAGTGGCCAAAAACATTCAGTACTTC. The complete variable domain, with remaining parts taken from reference TRBV28 and TRBJ2-4, reads DVKVTQSSRYLVKRTGEKVFLECVQDMDHENMFWYRQDPGLGLRLIYFSYDVKMKEKGDIPEGYSVSREKKERFSLILESASTNQTSMYLCASSLSAGVAKNIQYFGAGTRLSVL.

This clone was seen only once. This chain links TRBV4-2 with TRBJ1-2, with 7 positions matching TRBD1. The CDR3 is made up of 15 amino acids. Germline assignment: CDR1 LGHNA and CDR2 YNFKEQ. Germline trimming cut 0 bases from V and 8 bases from J; bases unmatched to any gene: 9. The DNA for the CDR3 is TGTGCCAGCAGCCAAGATATTCAGGGGGTGAGAGGCTACACCTTC. Its protein is CASSQDIQGVRGYTF.

The CDR3: CASSRGTGGTDTQYF. The CDR3 DNA is TGCGCCAGCAGCCGAGGGACAGGGGGAACAGATACGCAGTATTTT. This chain joins TRBV4-1 and TRBJ2-3, with TRBD1 matching 11 bases. CDR3 size: 15 residues. CDR1 is MGHRA, CDR2 YSYEKL, per germline. With V trimmed by 4 bases and J by 3 bases, 3 bases remained unmatched.

This rearrangement joins TRBV6-6 to TRBJ1-5; the match to TRBD1 covers 7 bases. The junction had 10 bases not matched to a gene; V was cut back by 6 bases and J by 5 bases. Looked up from germline, CDR1 is MNHNY and CDR2 is SVGAGI (reference sequence). The CDR3 is made up of 15 amino acids. The CDR3 loop is CASSDGQDPYQPQHF. For the CDR3, the DNA is TGTGCCAGCAGCGACGGACAGGACCCCTATCAGCCCCAGCATTTT.

Here the CDR3 reads CASSLNRVGATNEKLFF. In DNA, the CDR3 is TGTGCCAGCAGCCTTAACAGGGTTGGAGCAACTAATGAAAAACTGTTTTTT. V and J are TRBV5-6 and TRBJ1-4; D is perhaps TRBD1 (6 bases). The CDR3 runs to 17 residues. V lost 4 bases, J lost 0 bases, and 16 bases lay in between. Germline CDR1 reads SGHDT; CDR2 reads YYEEEE.

In its sample, this clone was seen a few times. This chain links TRBV28 with TRBJ1-1; TRBD1 is a possible D gene (5 bases). CDR3 length: 13 amino acids. Per the germline V gene, CDR1 is MDHEN and CDR2 is SYDVKM. Trimming stripped 5 bases from V and 10 bases from J, with 17 bases between. CDR3 in amino acids: CASSAQVGEGAFF. DNA of the CDR3: TGTGCCAGCAGTGCCCAGGTAGGGGAGGGAGCTTTCTTT.

CDR3 protein: CAISESPLSAVNTEAFF. DNA for the CDR3: TGTGCCATCAGTGAGAGTCCCCTCAGCGCGGTCAACACTGAAGCTTTCTTT. The rearrangement joins TRBV10-3 to TRBJ1-1; no reliable D call. Germline assignment: CDR1 ENHRY and CDR2 SYGVKD. The CDR3 covers 17 residues. V lost 2 bases and J lost 2, with 18 bases in between.

The genes are TRBV11-2 and TRBJ1-3; no clear D gene. Between the trimmed V and J ends, which lost 1 base and 2 bases, there was a span of 6 bases. Germline CDR1 reads SGHAT; CDR2 reads FQNNGV. The CDR3 is made up of 14 amino acids. The CDR3 protein is CASSLGLAGNTIYF. CDR3 nucleotide sequence: TGTGCCAGCAGCTTAGGACTCGCTGGAAACACCATATATTTT.

V and J are TRBV28 and TRBJ2-7; TRBD1 aligns across 8 bases. Germline lookup yields CDR1 MDHEN and CDR2 SYDVKM. The CDR3 totals 13 residues. V was clipped by 7 bases and J by 2 bases; unmatched bases: 4. The CDR3 reads CASINRGTYEQYF. In DNA form, the CDR3 reads TGTGCCAGCATCAACAGGGGGACCTACGAGCAGTACTTC. Looking up the rest from reference TRBV28 and TRBJ2-7 gives the full variable domain: DVKVTQSSRYLVKRTGEKVFLECVQDMDHENMFWYRQDPGLGLRLIYFSYDVKMKEKGDIPEGYSVSREKKERFSLILESASTNQTSMYLCASINRGTYEQYFGPGTRLTVT.

The rearrangement uses TRBV7-8 and TRBJ2-1; tentatively, D is TRBD2 (5 bases). Looked up from germline, CDR1 is SGHVS and CDR2 is FQNEAQ. The CDR3 length is 14 residues. V lost 5 bases and J lost 2, with 10 bases in between. This chain's CDR3 is CASSPDSAYNEQFF. In DNA, the CDR3 is TGTGCCAGCAGCCCGGACTCAGCCTACAATGAGCAGTTCTTC.